This T cell receptor beta chain was retrieved from a study of T-cell memory formation after mild COVID-19. Study-level findings and limits: For contracting clones, CD4+ ones sat mainly in CM and EM, CD8+ in EMRA. Clonal second-wave expansions that peaked on day 37 had unconfirmed SARS-CoV-2 specificity.

Trimming at V came to 0 bases and at J to 5 bases, leaving 4 bases not matched to a gene. Germline-derived CDR1 and CDR2 are SQVTM and ANQGSEA. The CDR3 is 15 residues long. This clonotype has just a few counts. No antigen is known for it. TCRdb used MiXCR to reprocess the 5' RACE reads, holding one entry per CDR3 protein. The sample shows about 180,000 distinct CDR3 sequences, more than 15% of them seen only once. This receptor was obtained from an adult woman who had mild COVID-19 (a few samples of this study predate the infection). Cell type and time point are not known. The rearrangement uses TRBV29-1 and TRBJ2-7; 13 bases map to TRBD2. Sequenced input: PBMCs or a T cell subset sorted from them (not recorded which). The CDR3 sequence: CSVEERTSGRNEQYF. The CDR3 DNA reads TGCAGCGTTGAAGAGAGGACTAGCGGGAGAAACGAGCAGTACTTC.